The 17 T cell receptor beta chains listed next were all sequenced from one sample in a study of beta chain features in type 1 diabetes (dated by TCRdb to 2017 to 2018). Results and caveats for the whole study, not just this receptor: In all four CD4+ subsets, TCRB CDR3 length was moderately but significantly shorter in type 1 diabetes patients.

Antigens for these TCRs are unknown. Libraries were prepared through the immunoSEQ multiplex PCR assay. The entire isolated RNA was reverse transcribed using the High Capacity cDNA Reverse Transcription Kit, and thus expressed TCRB transcripts were sequenced. What TCRdb holds here is the immuneACCESS table cut down to in-frame rearrangements. Part of the clones is not present; checked against another copy, under half of the missing clones reflect an unresolved V gene, and the others are unexplained. This sample is represented by 300,000 to 350,000 clones; 13% of them were singletons. Clones ranked in the top ten supply 0.015% of the sample. The source material was naive CD4+ T cells from blood. What the cell subset or site label conveys for this sample: true naive CD4+ T cells. The receptors were sampled from a woman aged 18-29 years with type 1 diabetes.

The chain carries TRBV5-1 and TRBJ2-3; D possibly corresponds to TRBD1 (5 bases). The CDR3 has 14 residues. Trimming pared 0 bases from V and 4 bases from J, leaving 9 bases between. Germline loops: CDR1 SGHRS, CDR2 YFSETQ. The CDR3 DNA is TGCGCCAGCAGCTTGGACAGGTTAGCAGATACGCAGTATTTT. Translation gives CASSLDRLADTQYF.

There are a few counts of this clone. This sequence joins TRBV5-1 and TRBJ2-3; D possibly corresponds to TRBD2 (6 bases). V dropped 4 bases and J dropped 5 bases, with 23 bases sitting between them. Germline V gene sequence: CDR1 SGHRS, CDR2 YFSETQ. This CDR3 is built from 17 residues. The CDR3 nucleotides read TGCGCCAGCAGCACCGAAATCACCGGGAGATCAAAAGATACGCAGTATTTT. Its translation is CASSTEITGRSKDTQYF.

This clone was seen only a few times. The rearrangement uses TRBV11-2 and TRBJ2-2; D unclear. Germline V gene lookup returns CDR1 SGHAT and CDR2 FQNNGV. The CDR3 consists of 14 residues. The V and J ends lost 6 bases and 2 bases respectively, with 10 bases between them. The CDR3 region has the DNA TGTGCCAGCAGGCGGAGTAAAAACACCGGGGAGCTGTTTTTT. Translating gives CASRRSKNTGELFF.

V and J are TRBV7-9 and TRBJ2-1; 8 bases are shared with TRBD2. The junction had 8 bases not matched to a gene; V was cut back by 6 bases and J by 1 base. Looked up from germline, CDR1 is SEHNR and CDR2 is FQNEAQ (reference sequence). The CDR3 runs to 16 residues. In DNA, the CDR3 is TGTGCCAGCAGGACACCGGGACTAGATTCCTACAATGAGCAGTTCTTC. This translates into CASRTPGLDSYNEQFF.

The chain joins TRBV9 to TRBJ1-1, with TRBD1 identical over 9 bases. Trimming removed 2 bases from V and 0 bases from J; junction bases left unmatched: 5. This CDR3 comprises 16 residues. In germline, CDR1 is SGDLS, CDR2 YYNGEE. The CDR3 coding sequence is TGTGCCAGCAGCGTTGGGACAGGGATCATGAACACTGAAGCTTTCTTT. Its protein is CASSVGTGIMNTEAFF. The full variable domain, completed using reference TRBV9 and TRBJ1-1, is DSGVTQTPKHLITATGQRVTLRCSPRSGDLSVYWYQQSLDQGLQFLIQYYNGEERAKGNILERFSAQQFPDLHSELNLSSLELGDSALYFCASSVGTGIMNTEAFFGQGTRLTVV.

The chain employs TRBV19 and TRBJ1-1; tentatively, D is TRBD1 (6 bases). From germline, CDR1 is LNHDA and CDR2 SQIVND (reference sequence). CDR3 length: 14 residues. V lost 3 bases and J lost 3, with 11 bases in between. The CDR3 DNA reads TGTGCCAGTAGTATCACAGGGAGGGACACTGAAGCTTTCTTT. Its protein product is CASSITGRDTEAFF.

V and J are TRBV4-1 and TRBJ2-1; 8 bases line up with TRBD2. Trimming took 0 bases from V and 7 from J; bases not matched to a gene: 11. Germline V gives CDR1 MGHRA, CDR2 YSYEKL. The CDR3 consists of 17 residues. CDR3 residues: CASSQDPSSGMWNEQFF. The CDR3 region has the DNA TGCGCCAGCAGCCAAGATCCCAGTAGCGGGATGTGGAATGAGCAGTTCTTC.

The chain is built from TRBV11-2 and TRBJ1-5; D is unresolved. Per germline, CDR1 SGHAT and CDR2 FQNNGV. Trimming left V 2 bases short and J 5 bases short, with 7 bases between. The CDR3 loop spans 13 amino acids. CDR3 loop: CASSLSQDQPQHF. In nucleotides, the CDR3 is TGTGCCAGCAGCTTATCGCAGGATCAGCCCCAGCATTTT.

This clone has a handful of counts. The CDR3 sequence is CASSLLAGADTQYF. The CDR3 DNA reads TGTGCCAGCAGCTTACTGGCGGGAGCAGATACGCAGTATTTT. The rearrangement links TRBV7-9 to TRBJ2-3; 7 bases match TRBD2. Germline CDR1 is SEHNR and CDR2 is FQNEAQ (reference sequence). With V trimmed by 2 bases and J by 4 bases, 3 bases remained unmatched. The CDR3 consists of 14 residues.

This clone was found a few times. This rearrangement joins TRBV5-1 to TRBJ2-1; TRBD2 matches at 12 bases. CDR1 is SGHRS, CDR2 YFSETQ, per germline. The CDR3 extends over 15 amino acids. With V trimmed by 5 bases and J by 4 bases, 4 bases remained unmatched. CDR3: CASRFGLAGYNEQFF. The CDR3 bases are TGCGCCAGCAGATTCGGACTAGCGGGGTACAATGAGCAGTTCTTC.

On this clone: The sample carries other DNA sequences with the same CDR3. This chain links TRBV9 with TRBJ2-1; 8 bases agree with TRBD2. Per germline, CDR1 SGDLS and CDR2 YYNGEE. This CDR3 region has 15 residues. The junction had 2 bases not matched to a gene; V was cut back by 0 bases and J by 3 bases. The CDR3 DNA reads as TGTGCCAGCAGCGTAGGGGCGGGAGGCTACAATGAGCAGTTCTTC. This encodes CASSVGAGGYNEQFF.

Only a few counts were recorded for this clone. The chain combines TRBV18 with TRBJ2-3, with 9 bases aligning to TRBD2. Losses at the gene ends were 6 bases for V and 2 bases for J; bases not matched to a gene: 9. Looked up from germline, CDR1 is KGHSH and CDR2 is LQKENI. This CDR3 has 16 residues. In nucleotides, the CDR3 is TGTGCCAGCTCTCCTCGACTAGCGGAGACCACAGATACGCAGTATTTT. It encodes CASSPRLAETTDTQYF.

In its sample, this clone was seen a few times. The gene calls are TRBV27 and TRBJ2-7, with D perhaps matching TRBD2 (5 bases). The CDR3 loop spans 13 amino acids. The V end lost 5 bases, the J end lost 6 bases, and 14 bases lay between the germline ends. CDR1 is MNHEY, CDR2 SMNVEV, per germline (reference sequence). The CDR3 reads CASSRREGSEQYF. CDR3 nucleotide sequence: TGTGCCAGCAGTAGAAGAGAGGGCTCCGAGCAGTACTTC.

The chain employs TRBV18 and TRBJ2-7, with 7 bases identical to TRBD1. Germline V gene lookup returns CDR1 KGHSH and CDR2 LQKENI. This CDR3 spans 15 amino acids. V was clipped by 4 bases and J by 2 bases; unmatched bases: 8. CDR3 nucleotide sequence: TGTGCCAGCTCACTATCCGGGACAGCTGCCTACGAGCAGTACTTC. This sequence encodes CASSLSGTAAYEQYF.

This clone showed up just a few times. The gene calls are TRBV19 and TRBJ2-3; the D gene is possibly TRBD1 (6 bases). The V end lost 1 base, the J end lost 6 bases, and 11 bases lay between the germline ends. CDR3 size: 14 residues. CDR1 LNHDA and CDR2 SQIVND come from the germline V gene (reference sequence). The CDR3 protein is CASSIGGRLDTQYF. The CDR3 nucleotides read TGTGCCAGTAGTATAGGGGGGCGTTTGGATACGCAGTATTTT.

This clone was recorded a few times. This chain joins TRBV6-5 and TRBJ2-3, with 8 positions matching TRBD2. The CDR3 covers 16 residues. Losses at the gene ends were 2 bases for V and 6 bases for J; bases not matched to a gene: 10. The germline V gene has CDR1 MNHEY and CDR2 SVGAGI. The CDR3 DNA sequence: TGTGCCAGCAGTTACGGGACTAGTCCATTGGGTGATACGCAGTATTTT. It translates to CASSYGTSPLGDTQYF.

This clone was observed a few times. The chain joins TRBV9 to TRBJ2-1, with 8 bases fitting TRBD2. V dropped 6 bases and J dropped 6; count of bases not matched to a gene: 11. This CDR3 has 15 residues. CDR1 and CDR2 (germline): SGDLS, YYNGEE. CDR3 DNA sequence: TGTGCCAGCACCCCGGGAGGGTTCGGTGGCAATGAGCAGTTCTTC. Amino acid sequence: CASTPGGFGGNEQFF.